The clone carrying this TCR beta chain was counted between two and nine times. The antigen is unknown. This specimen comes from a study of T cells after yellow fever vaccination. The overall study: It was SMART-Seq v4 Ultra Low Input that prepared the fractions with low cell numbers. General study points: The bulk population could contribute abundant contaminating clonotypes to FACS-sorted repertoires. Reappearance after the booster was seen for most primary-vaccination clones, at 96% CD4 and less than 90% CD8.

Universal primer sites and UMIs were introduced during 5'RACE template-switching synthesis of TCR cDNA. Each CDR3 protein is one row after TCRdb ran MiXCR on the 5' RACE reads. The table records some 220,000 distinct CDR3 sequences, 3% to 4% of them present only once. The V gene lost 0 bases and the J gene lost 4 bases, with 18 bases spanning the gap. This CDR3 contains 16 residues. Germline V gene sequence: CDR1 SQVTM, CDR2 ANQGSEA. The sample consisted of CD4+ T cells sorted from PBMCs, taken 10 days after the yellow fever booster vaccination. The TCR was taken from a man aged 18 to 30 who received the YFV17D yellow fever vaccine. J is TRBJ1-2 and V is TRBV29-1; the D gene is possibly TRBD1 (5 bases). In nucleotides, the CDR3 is TGCAGCGTTGAAGATCCCTGGGGAGGGGTGGCCTATGGCTACACCTTC. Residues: CSVEDPWGGVAYGYTF.